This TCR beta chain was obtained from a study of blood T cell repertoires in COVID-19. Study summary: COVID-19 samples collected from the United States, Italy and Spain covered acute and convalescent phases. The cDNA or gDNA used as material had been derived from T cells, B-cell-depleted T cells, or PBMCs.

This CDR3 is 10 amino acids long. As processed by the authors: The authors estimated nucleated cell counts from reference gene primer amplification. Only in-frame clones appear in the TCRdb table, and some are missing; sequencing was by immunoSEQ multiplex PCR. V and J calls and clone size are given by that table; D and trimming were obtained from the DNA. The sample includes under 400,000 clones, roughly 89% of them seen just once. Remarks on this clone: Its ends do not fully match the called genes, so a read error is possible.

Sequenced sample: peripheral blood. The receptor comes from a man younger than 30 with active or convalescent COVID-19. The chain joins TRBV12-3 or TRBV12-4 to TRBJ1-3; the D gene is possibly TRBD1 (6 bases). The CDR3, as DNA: TGTGCCAGCAGCATAAACAGGGTTGATTTT. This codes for CASSINRVDF.